This entry lists 9 T cell receptor beta chains sequenced from one sample in a study of blood T cell repertoires in COVID-19. Method: immunoSEQ multiplex PCR; TCRdb's copy keeps in-frame clones and lacks some. The top ten hold roughly 0.92% of the sample, which has about 480,000 clones, roughly 87% seen once. The sample was peripheral blood. These receptors were taken from a man aged 18-30 years with COVID-19, enrolled during active disease.

Note on this clone: The sample holds other DNA sequences that translate to the same CDR3. The chain carries TRBV30 and TRBJ2-7, with TRBD2 identical over 14 bases. Looked up from germline, CDR1 is GTSNPN and CDR2 is SVGIG (reference sequence). The CDR3 is 14 amino acids. The junction had 1 base not matched to a gene; V was cut back by 2 bases and J by 4 bases. This CDR3 is CAWSRLAGGYEQYF. Written as DNA, the CDR3 is TGTGCCTGGAGTAGACTAGCGGGAGGGTACGAGCAGTACTTC. Full variable domain (outside the CDR3, taken from reference TRBV30 and TRBJ2-7): SQTIHQWPATLVQPVGSPLSLECTVEGTSNPNLYWYRQAAGRGLQLLFYSVGIGQISSEVPQNLSASRPQDRQFILSSKKLLLSDSGFYLCAWSRLAGGYEQYFGPGTRLTVT.

This chain links TRBV19 with TRBJ1-5; the D gene is possibly TRBD1 (5 bases). The CDR3 totals 18 residues. V was trimmed by 3 bases and J by 4 bases, leaving 22 bases between them. Germline CDR1 reads LNHDA; CDR2 reads SQIVND (reference sequence). As DNA, the CDR3 is TGTGCCAGTAGTATGAGTGGTGGCGGGGGTTATGTGAATCAGCCCCAGCATTTT. Translating it yields CASSMSGGGGYVNQPQHF.

This clone occurred once. The chain carries TRBV6-5 and TRBJ1-2; perhaps TRBD1 as D (6 bases). There are 12 residues in the CDR3. The germline V gene encodes CDR1 MNHEY and CDR2 SVGAGI. V gave up 5 bases and J gave up 7 bases, with 11 bases separating them. Written as DNA, the CDR3 is TGTGCCAGCAGTAAGGACAGTCTTGGCTACACCTTC. It yields the protein CASSKDSLGYTF.

The rearrangement joins TRBV10-2 to TRBJ2-1; D gene ambiguous. V lost 6 bases, J lost 9 bases, and 12 bases lay in between. This CDR3 region has 12 residues. Germline V gene lookup returns CDR1 WSHSY and CDR2 SAAADI. This CDR3 is CASRDPNSEQFF. CDR3 in DNA: TGCGCCAGCAGAGATCCCAACAGTGAGCAGTTCTTC.

The chain employs TRBV7-9 and TRBJ2-1; 7 bases align to TRBD1. Germline V CDR1 and CDR2: SEHNR, FQNEAQ (reference sequence). J gave up 5 bases and V 5 bases, and 9 bases lay outside the gene matches. The CDR3 is made up of 15 amino acids. The CDR3 region has the DNA TGTGCCAGCAGCCTCAGGACAGGCAACAACAATGAGCAGTTCTTC. Its protein is CASSLRTGNNNEQFF. Full variable domain (outside the CDR3, taken from reference TRBV7-9 and TRBJ2-1): DTGVSQNPRHKITKRGQNVTFRCDPISEHNRLYWYRQTLGQGPEFLTYFQNEAQLEKSRLLSDRFSAERPKGSFSTLEIQRTEQGDSAMYLCASSLRTGNNNEQFFGPGTRLTVL.

The chain combines TRBV5-5 with TRBJ1-1; possible D gene TRBD1, 6 bases. The germline CDR1 and CDR2 sequences are SGHKS and YYEKEE (reference sequence). The length of the CDR3 is 12 residues. The V end was cut by 1 base, the J end by 7 bases, with 8 bases between. The DNA of the CDR3 is TGTGCCAGCAGCTTGCCCAGGGGTGAAGCTTTCTTT. It codes for CASSLPRGEAFF. The full variable domain, with the rest looked up from reference TRBV5-5 and TRBJ1-1, is DAGVTQSPTHLIKTRGQQVTLRCSPISGHKSVSWYQQVLGQGPQFIFQYYEKEERGRGNFPDRFSARQFPNYSSELNVNALLLGDSALYLCASSLPRGEAFFGQGTRLTVV.

This chain joins TRBV6-5 and TRBJ2-3; no clear D gene. V was clipped by 5 bases and J by 0 bases, with 12 bases between them. The CDR3 covers 15 residues. Germline-derived CDR1 and CDR2 are MNHEY and SVGAGI. The CDR3 DNA follows: TGTGCCAGCAGTACTCAGGAAGGTAGCACAGATACGCAGTATTTT. It codes for CASSTQEGSTDTQYF.

J is TRBJ2-1 and V is TRBV7-3; 10 nucleotides align to TRBD2. CDR1 and CDR2 (germline): SGHTA, FQGTGA. This CDR3 has 14 amino acids. J gave up 9 bases and V 3 bases, and 5 bases lay outside the gene matches. CDR3 amino acids: CASSFRLAGGEQFF. The DNA of the CDR3 is TGTGCCAGCAGCTTCAGACTAGCGGGTGGTGAGCAGTTCTTC.

V and J are TRBV5-4 and TRBJ2-7, with a tentative D call TRBD2 (5 bases). CDR1 is SGHNT, CDR2 YYREEE, per germline (reference sequence). This CDR3 has 13 residues. V was clipped by 3 bases and J by 3 bases, with 10 bases between them. The DNA of the CDR3 is TGTGCCAGCAGCTCTAGCAACCTCTACGAGCAGTACTTC. Translated: CASSSSNLYEQYF.